This T cell receptor beta chain is from a study of molecular identifiers for immune sequencing clone quantification. This clonotype appeared a few times. MiXCR, run by TCRdb on the PCR reads, gives a single entry per CDR3 protein. The table lists 600,000 to 650,000 distinct CDR3 sequences, just under 20% of them singletons. The CDR3 loop spans 16 amino acids. The ends lost 4 bases at V and 7 bases at J; junction bases unmatched: 12. CDR1 is SEHNR and CDR2 is FQNEAQ in the germline V gene (reference sequence). Specimen: naive CD8+ T cells from blood, with Jurkat cell RNA spiked in. Subset noted: FACS-sorted CD8+CD4-CCR7+CD45RA+ naive T cells. This sequence originates from a human donor in good health. Some libraries in this study had Jurkat cell RNA spiked in. This chain links TRBV7-9 with TRBJ2-1, with 8 nucleotides matching TRBD2. CDR3 loop: CASSSLRGAGENEQFF. The CDR3 DNA is TGTGCCAGCAGCTCCCTGCGGGGGGCCGGGGAGAATGAGCAGTTCTTC.